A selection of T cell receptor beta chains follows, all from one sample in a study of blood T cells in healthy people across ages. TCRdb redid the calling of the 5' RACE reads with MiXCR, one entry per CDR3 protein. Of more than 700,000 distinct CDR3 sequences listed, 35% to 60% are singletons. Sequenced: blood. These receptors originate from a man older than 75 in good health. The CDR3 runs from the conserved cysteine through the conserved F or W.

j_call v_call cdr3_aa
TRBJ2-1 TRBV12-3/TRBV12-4 CASSLAQGGEQFF
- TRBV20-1 CSASPGARTSGRRYEQYF
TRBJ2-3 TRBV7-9 CSSSRSADTQYF
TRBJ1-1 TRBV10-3 CAISRDSDTEAFF
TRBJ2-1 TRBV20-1 CSAFYIEQFF
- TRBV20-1 CSARDGAGGSYEQYF
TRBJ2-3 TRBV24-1 CATSDPPAGRAQYF
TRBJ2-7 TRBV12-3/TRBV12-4 CASRGISATSYEQYF
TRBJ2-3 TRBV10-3 CASQGARIDTQYF
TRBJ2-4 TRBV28 CASQDREDFLHRAKNIQYF
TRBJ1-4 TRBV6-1 CASSDQDVEKLFF
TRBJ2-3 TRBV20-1 CSVARELRADTQYF
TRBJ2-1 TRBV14 CASSDLAGGGRLNEQFF
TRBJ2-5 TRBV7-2 CASSKEWSGAGEQYF
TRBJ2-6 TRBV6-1 CASRRTGRDSGANVLTF
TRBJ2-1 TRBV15 CATSRDAPSGHQFF